This T cell receptor beta chain emerged from a study of PD-1 blockade in classical Hodgkin lymphoma. Regarding the study as a whole: It was among complete responders that baseline diversity resembled that of newly diagnosed patients.

CDR1 and CDR2 (germline): SGHRS, YFSETQ. The CDR3 is made up of 15 amino acids. The V end was cut by 1 base, the J end by 6 bases, with 14 bases between. The protocol was immunoSEQ multiplex PCR, while the TCRdb copy is restricted to in-frame clones and leaves out a portion. The sample holds around 92,000 clones; 83% are singletons and the top ten take over 15%. About this clone itself: Antigen: not known.

Time point here: cycle 4 day 1 (C4D1), after five to seven weeks of nivolumab. All patients experienced relapse after autologous stem cell transplantation, and brentuximab vedotin exposure was variable. Sequencing used peripheral blood mononuclear cells (PBMCs), obtained before the fourth cycle of nivolumab. The chain couples TRBV5-1 to TRBJ2-1, with D possibly matching TRBD2 (5 bases). The TCR was taken from a human donor with classical Hodgkin lymphoma. The chain's CDR3 is CASSLTPGSGNEQFF. DNA of the CDR3: TGCGCCAGCAGCTTGACCCCAGGAAGCGGCAATGAGCAGTTCTTC.